These 17 T cell receptor beta chains were all obtained from the same sample, sequenced in a study of CD8+CD57+ T cells in acquired aplastic anemia. Genomic DNA provided the template from which TCR beta VDJ and CDR3 profiles were obtained. TCRdb fed the reads into MiXCR, producing one record per CDR3 protein. This sample has 270,000 or so distinct CDR3 sequences, with approximately 86% found just once. Patients included in sequencing had previously demonstrated CD8+CD57+ cell expansion by flow cytometry. The specimen sequenced was sorted CD4+, CD8+, or CD8+CD57+ T cells (not recorded which) from PBMCs. All receptors come from a human donor with aplastic anemia.

In the case of this clonotype: The junction does not match germline at one end; this may be a read error. The chain links TRBV15 to TRBJ2-3; tentatively, D is TRBD1 or TRBD2 (5 bases each). The CDR3 contains 16 residues. CDR1 and CDR2 from the germline V gene are LNHNV and YYDKDF (reference sequence). CDR3 nucleotides: TGTGCCTCCAGTAGAGGTAGGCAGGGAGGCACAGATACGCAGTATTTT. Amino acids: CASSRGRQGGTDTQYF.

The CDR3 nucleotides are TGTGCCAGCAGACAATCGACCTACGAGCAGTACGTC. Its translation: CASRQSTYEQYV. This chain links TRBV2 with TRBJ2-7; D is unclear. CDR1 is SNHLY and CDR2 is FYNNEI in the germline V gene. This CDR3 is built from 12 residues. V dropped 6 bases and J dropped 2 bases, with 8 bases sitting between them.

CDR3 coding DNA: TGTGCCAGCAGCGTGACAGGGTGGGCTGAGCAGTTCTTC. Encoded protein: CASSVTGWAEQFF. The genes are TRBV7-2 and TRBJ2-1, with 7 bases matching TRBD1. CDR3 length: 13 residues. Germline V gene sequence: CDR1 SGHTA, CDR2 FQGNSA. V lost 5 bases and J lost 9; bases outside the gene matches: 7.

This chain links TRBV7-9 with TRBJ1-1; TRBD1 is a possible D gene (5 bases). Germline CDR1 and CDR2: SEHNR and FQNEAQ (reference sequence). The ends were cut back, 0 bases at V and 12 bases at J, with 26 bases in the middle. This CDR3 region has 17 residues. The CDR3 DNA reads as TGTGCCAGCAGCTTAGCGGGTAGCTACGGGGCCAACGTCCTGACTTTCTTT. The encoded protein is CASSLAGSYGANVLTFF.

The rearrangement joins TRBV9 to TRBJ1-6; the D gene is possibly TRBD1 (6 bases). CDR3 length equals 16 residues. The germline V gene encodes CDR1 SGDLS and CDR2 YYNGEE. V gave up 7 bases and J gave up 14 bases, with 28 bases separating them. CDR3 bases: TGTGCCAGCGGATTGGCTGGGGGCGGCCATAATTTCGCCCTCCACTTT. This gives the protein CASGLAGGGHNFALHF. Together with reference TRBV9 and TRBJ1-6, the CDR3 gives the full variable domain: DSGVTQTPKHLITATGQRVTLRCSPRSGDLSVYWYQQSLDQGLQFLIQYYNGEERAKGNILERFSAQQFPDLHSELNLSSLELGDSALYFCASGLAGGGHNFALHFGNGTRLTVT.

V is TRBV11-3 and J is TRBJ1-1, with TRBD1 matching 7 bases. CDR1 and CDR2 (germline): SGHNT, YENEEA. The CDR3 is 17 amino acids. V trimming: 0 bases; J trimming: 0 bases; junction bases outside the gene matches: 7. The CDR3 DNA is TGTGCCAGCAGCTTAGATCTGACAGGGAACATGAACACTGAAGCTTTCTTT. Its translation is CASSLDLTGNMNTEAFF.

The rearrangement links TRBV14 to TRBJ1-1; D is unclear. Trimming cost V 4 bases and J 1 base, with 7 bases left between them. Per germline, CDR1 SGHDN and CDR2 FVKESK. The CDR3 covers 13 residues. CDR3 region: CASSRQENTEAFF. The CDR3 DNA sequence: TGTGCCAGCAGCCGACAAGAGAACACTGAAGCTTTCTTT.

The chain links TRBV9 to TRBJ1-2; D not resolved. This CDR3 region has 15 residues. Germline CDR1 and CDR2: SGDLS and YYNGEE. Deletions cut 0 bases from V and 4 bases from J, with 13 bases between. The CDR3 reads CASSVGWQEGYGYTF. CDR3 coding DNA: TGTGCCAGCAGCGTAGGATGGCAGGAAGGCTATGGCTACACCTTC.

This clonotype showed up just a few times. V gene TRBV7-2 combines with J gene TRBJ2-7; a weak D match, TRBD1 (6 bases). The V and J ends lost 6 bases and 1 base respectively, with 13 bases between them. Germline CDR1 and CDR2: SGHTA and FQGNSA. CDR3 length: 14 residues. CDR3 in DNA: TGTGCCAGCAGATCAGACAGGAGGTCCTACGAGCAGTACTTC. The encoded protein is CASRSDRRSYEQYF.

Regarding this clonotype: The junction departs from germline at one end; a sequencing error may be responsible. The rearrangement links TRBV11-1 to TRBJ2-7; TRBD1 is a possible D gene (5 bases). This CDR3 region has 14 residues. Germline CDR1 and CDR2: SGHAT and FQDESV (reference sequence). The chain's CDR3 is CATSPQGLAYEQYF. Written as DNA, the CDR3 is TGTGCCACCAGCCCCCAGGGCCTAGCCTACGAGCAGTACTTC.

This clonotype came up a few times. Germline is not matched at one junction end, which may reflect a read error. This chain connects TRBV25-1 to TRBJ2-3, with 12 bases lining up with TRBD2. Germline assignment: CDR1 MGHDK and CDR2 SYGVNS. CDR3 length: 18 amino acids. DNA of the CDR3: TGCGCCAGCAGCCACCGGACTAGCGGGATGAACAGCACAGATACGCAGTATTTT. Translated, it gives CASSHRTSGMNSTDTQYF.

Notes on this clonotype: This CDR3 is missing its conserved last phenylalanine or tryptophan, likely due to a read error. The DNA is omitted, as the CDR3 cannot be located on it reliably, and the CDR3 follows TCRdb's listing. The genes are TRBV2 and TRBJ2-2; the table assigns TRBD1, which was not confirmed against the DNA. Germline assignment: CDR1 SNHLY and CDR2 FYNNEI. The CDR3 has 14 amino acids, counting both end residues. The CDR3 loop is CASGDVGTATEQFG.

This clonotype was observed a single time. The junction differs from germline at one of its ends, possibly a read error. CDR3 sequence reads: CASSFQRFGWTHEF. The CDR3 coding sequence is TGTGCCAGCAGCTTTCAAAGATTCGGTTGGACCCATGAGTTT. This chain joins TRBV7-9 and TRBJ1-6; no reliable D call. Germline V gives CDR1 SEHNR, CDR2 FQNEAQ (reference sequence). This CDR3 has 14 amino acids.

DNA for the CDR3: TGTGCCAGCAGCTTACTCCCCACAGCTGAGCAGTTCTTC. It codes for CASSLLPTAEQFF. The rearrangement links TRBV7-3 to TRBJ2-1; D remains unclear. This CDR3 is 13 amino acids long. The germline V and J ends were trimmed by 2 bases and 9 bases, with 11 bases remaining between them. The germline V gene has CDR1 SGHTA and CDR2 FQGTGA.

This rearrangement joins TRBV7-9 to TRBJ2-7, with 9 nucleotides matching TRBD1. Germline V lookup: CDR1 SEHNR, CDR2 FQNEAQ (reference sequence). The CDR3 extends over 15 amino acids. The J segment lost 12 bases and the V segment lost 9 bases, leaving 21 bases of the junction unmatched. The CDR3: CARQGARETHYDGYF. The CDR3 region has the DNA TGTGCCAGACAGGGGGCAAGGGAGACCCATTACGACGGGTACTTC.

Notes on this clonotype: The junction departs from germline at one end; a sequencing error may be responsible. V and J are TRBV11-1 and TRBJ2-6; 8 nucleotides line up with TRBD2. The CDR3 contains 16 residues. The germline V gene has CDR1 SGHAT and CDR2 FQDESV (reference sequence). Written as DNA, the CDR3 is TGTGGCAGCAGGCTAGCGGGTAGCTACGGGGCCAACGTCCTGACTTTC. Protein: CGSRLAGSYGANVLTF.

About this clonotype: At one of its ends the junction is not consistent with the germline gene, which may arise from a read error. This rearrangement joins TRBV15 to TRBJ2-3; a weak D match, TRBD1 (5 bases). CDR1 LNHNV and CDR2 YYDKDF come from the germline V gene (reference sequence). This CDR3 contains 14 residues. The CDR3 reads CASSHCDSQDTQYF. The CDR3 region has the DNA TGTGCCAGCAGCCATTGCGACAGTCAGGATACCCAGTATTTC.